This TCR beta chain was retrieved from a study of T cell repertoires in cytomegalovirus infection. Study overall: Public TCR beta signatures provided an indication of both CMV infection and a matching HLA type. Study conclusions and caveats: Ex vivo responses were dominated by HLA-C-restricted CMV-specific TCR beta clonotypes. The study identified carriers of CMV plus the relevant HLA from cumulative public TCR beta family frequency.

CDR3 length equals 14 residues. Germline V gives CDR1 LNHDA, CDR2 SQIVND (reference sequence). V was clipped by 5 bases and J by 3 bases, with 13 bases between them. Concerning this clonotype itself: The antigen remains undetermined.

Each CDR3 protein is one row after TCRdb ran MiXCR on the reads. The table has more than 150,000 distinct CDR3 sequences, over 25% seen once. Sequenced: PBMCs. The source of this sequence is a human donor in good health (CMV status not recorded). Some clones in this sample may be carry-over from other donors' samples. This chain uses TRBV19 with TRBJ1-1; possible D gene TRBD1, 6 bases. The CDR3 DNA follows: TGTGCCAGTAGTCTCTGGGGGGCGGACACTGAAGCTTTCTTT. The encoded protein is CASSLWGADTEAFF.